These T cell receptor beta chains were read from a single sample in a study of OX40 agonist ivuxolimab in advanced cancers. Only in-frame clones appear in the TCRdb table, and some are missing; sequencing was by immunoSEQ multiplex PCR. Here the sample spans 100,000 to 110,000 clones, about 91% being singletons. Sequencing used CD4+ or CD8+ T cells sorted from blood, obtained in a trial of the OX40 agonist ivuxolimab. All receptors come from an adult with an advanced solid tumor such as melanoma, head and neck, liver or kidney cancer. The CDR3 runs from the conserved cysteine through the conserved F or W. Fields, in order: V gene, clone size, D gene, J gene, CDR3 protein, CDR3 DNA. The D gene is left open where the match is weak. For some rows the clone size is stated as once, few or many, or as a class when expanded; others skip it.

V gene: TRBV4-3; clone size: few; D gene: TRBD1; J gene: TRBJ2-6; CDR3 protein: CASSQEGQYASGANVLTF; CDR3 DNA: TGCGCCAGCAGCCAAGAGGGACAGTATGCCTCTGGGGCCAACGTCCTGACTTTC
V gene: TRBV6-6; clone size: once; D gene: -; J gene: TRBJ1-2; CDR3 protein: CASSWGKGANYGYTF; CDR3 DNA: TGTGCCAGCAGTTGGGGGAAGGGAGCTAACTATGGCTACACCTTC
V gene: TRBV4-1; clone size: -; D gene: TRBD1; J gene: TRBJ2-3; CDR3 protein: CASSPRTGGANTQYF; CDR3 DNA: TGCGCCAGCAGCCCTCGGACAGGGGGCGCGAATACGCAGTATTTT
V gene: TRBV28; clone size: once; D gene: -; J gene: TRBJ2-3; CDR3 protein: CASSSTSTRGGPDTQYF; CDR3 DNA: TGTGCCAGCAGCTCCACCTCCACCAGGGGTGGCCCAGATACGCAGTATTTT
V gene: TRBV4-1; clone size: once; D gene: -; J gene: TRBJ2-7; CDR3 protein: CASSRQGYEQYF; CDR3 DNA: TGCGCCAGCAGCCGGCAGGGCTACGAGCAGTACTTC
V gene: TRBV19; clone size: once; D gene: -; J gene: TRBJ1-1; CDR3 protein: CASTSPDSYTEAFF; CDR3 DNA: TGTGCCAGTACCTCACCCGACAGCTACACTGAAGCTTTCTTT
V gene: TRBV6-6; clone size: once; D gene: TRBD2; J gene: TRBJ2-7; CDR3 protein: CASGKIAGGYEQYF; CDR3 DNA: TGTGCCAGCGGGAAGATAGCGGGAGGGTACGAGCAGTACTTC
V gene: TRBV5-6; clone size: -; D gene: -; J gene: TRBJ2-3; CDR3 protein: CASSNRVNTDTQYF; CDR3 DNA: TGTGCCAGCAGCAACAGGGTCAACACAGATACGCAGTATTTT
V gene: TRBV7-6; clone size: -; D gene: TRBD2; J gene: TRBJ2-2; CDR3 protein: CASSLEASGRARRNTGELFF; CDR3 DNA: TGTGCCAGCAGCTTAGAAGCTAGCGGGAGGGCCCGACGTAACACCGGGGAGCTGTTTTTT
V gene: TRBV10-1; clone size: -; D gene: TRBD1; J gene: TRBJ2-2; CDR3 protein: CASREGQVTGELFF; CDR3 DNA: TGCGCCAGCAGGGAAGGACAGGTTACCGGGGAGCTGTTTTTT
V gene: TRBV7-9; clone size: -; D gene: -; J gene: TRBJ2-7; CDR3 protein: CASSLNYEQYF; CDR3 DNA: TGTGCCAGCAGCTTAAACTACGAGCAGTACTTC
V gene: TRBV5-1; clone size: -; D gene: -; J gene: TRBJ2-1; CDR3 protein: CASSLDGNSYNEQFF; CDR3 DNA: TGCGCCAGCAGCTTGGACGGGAACTCCTACAATGAGCAGTTCTTC
V gene: TRBV5-1; clone size: -; D gene: TRBD2; J gene: TRBJ2-1; CDR3 protein: CATSGASGSSNEQFF; CDR3 DNA: TGCGCCACCTCCGGGGCTAGCGGGAGTTCGAATGAGCAGTTCTTC
V gene: TRBV7-2; clone size: -; D gene: -; J gene: TRBJ1-2; CDR3 protein: CASSLDRTNYGYTF; CDR3 DNA: TGTGCCAGCAGTTTAGACAGAACCAACTATGGCTACACCTTC
V gene: TRBV29-1; clone size: -; D gene: -; J gene: TRBJ2-5; CDR3 protein: CSVDYRETQYF; CDR3 DNA: TGCAGCGTTGATTATCGGGAGACCCAGTACTTC
V gene: TRBV7-9; clone size: -; D gene: -; J gene: TRBJ1-3; CDR3 protein: CASSLGSSGNTIYF; CDR3 DNA: TGTGCCAGCAGCTTAGGGAGCTCTGGAAACACCATATATTTT
V gene: TRBV18; clone size: -; D gene: TRBD1; J gene: TRBJ1-3; CDR3 protein: CASSPGDRGSDSGNTIYF; CDR3 DNA: TGTGCCAGCTCACCGGGAGACAGGGGGTCTGACTCTGGAAACACCATATATTTT
V gene: TRBV7-9; clone size: -; D gene: -; J gene: TRBJ2-1; CDR3 protein: CASGGGGRIDEQFF; CDR3 DNA: TGTGCCAGCGGGGGAGGGGGACGGATTGATGAGCAGTTCTTC
V gene: TRBV15; clone size: -; D gene: TRBD1; J gene: TRBJ2-5; CDR3 protein: CATSRKDRARYYQETQYF; CDR3 DNA: TGTGCCACCAGCAGAAAGGACAGGGCCCGATACTACCAAGAGACCCAGTACTTC
V gene: TRBV18; clone size: -; D gene: TRBD1; J gene: TRBJ2-7; CDR3 protein: CASSPGQGLLEQYF; CDR3 DNA: TGTGCCAGCTCACCGGGACAGGGTCTCCTCGAGCAGTACTTC
V gene: TRBV7-3; clone size: -; D gene: -; J gene: TRBJ2-5; CDR3 protein: CASSLRRGETQYF; CDR3 DNA: TGTGCCAGCAGCTTGAGAAGGGGGGAGACCCAGTACTTC
V gene: TRBV7-3; clone size: -; D gene: -; J gene: TRBJ1-5; CDR3 protein: CASSLGSDQPQHF; CDR3 DNA: TGTGCCAGCAGCTTAGGTTCGGATCAGCCCCAGCATTTT
V gene: TRBV7-2; clone size: few; D gene: TRBD1; J gene: TRBJ1-1; CDR3 protein: CASSSTGGNTEAFF; CDR3 DNA: TGTGCCAGCAGCTCGACAGGGGGAAACACTGAAGCTTTCTTT
V gene: TRBV13; clone size: few; D gene: -; J gene: TRBJ1-3; CDR3 protein: CASSLVGASGNTIYF; CDR3 DNA: TGTGCCAGCAGCTTAGTAGGAGCCTCTGGAAACACCATATATTTT
V gene: TRBV30; clone size: -; D gene: -; J gene: TRBJ1-5; CDR3 protein: CAWSVQSGVLYSNQPQHF; CDR3 DNA: TGTGCCTGGAGTGTCCAATCGGGCGTACTTTATAGCAATCAGCCCCAGCATTTT
V gene: TRBV7-9; clone size: -; D gene: TRBD1; J gene: TRBJ1-3; CDR3 protein: CASRLVEGAGPAGNTIYF; CDR3 DNA: TGTGCCAGCAGATTAGTAGAGGGGGCGGGGCCCGCTGGAAACACCATATATTTT
V gene: TRBV19; clone size: -; D gene: -; J gene: TRBJ1-4; CDR3 protein: CASTKQVVATNEKLFF; CDR3 DNA: TGTGCCAGTACAAAGCAGGTCGTCGCAACTAATGAAAAACTGTTTTTT